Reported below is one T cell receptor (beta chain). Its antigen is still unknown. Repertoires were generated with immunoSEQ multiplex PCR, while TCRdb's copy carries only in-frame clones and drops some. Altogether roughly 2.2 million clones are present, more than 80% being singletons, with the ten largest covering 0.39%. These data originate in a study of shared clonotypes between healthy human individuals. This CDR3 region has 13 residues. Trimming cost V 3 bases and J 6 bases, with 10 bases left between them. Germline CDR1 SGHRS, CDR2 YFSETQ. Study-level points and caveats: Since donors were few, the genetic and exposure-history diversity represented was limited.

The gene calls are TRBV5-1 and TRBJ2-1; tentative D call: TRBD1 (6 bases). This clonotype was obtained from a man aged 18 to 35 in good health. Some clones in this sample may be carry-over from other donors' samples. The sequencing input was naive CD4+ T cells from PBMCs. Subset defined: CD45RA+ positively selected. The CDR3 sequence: CASSSTGSNEQFF. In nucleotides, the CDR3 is TGCGCCAGCAGCTCAACAGGGTCCAATGAGCAGTTCTTC.